This note documents a single T cell receptor (beta chain) sequence. There is no known antigen for this receptor. Within one base of it there is no much larger clone, and no base qualities were kept. These data belong to a study of OX40 agonist ivuxolimab in advanced cancers. The study in broad terms: Ivuxolimab was a fully human IgG2 agonistic monoclonal antibody targeting the costimulatory receptor OX40 (CD134). The monotherapy dose-escalation portion (N ≈ 52 patients) of the phase I ivuxolimab trial is reported in the paper. Of the roughly 51 dose-escalation patients, hepatocellular carcinoma was present in about 20, melanoma in some 15, renal cell carcinoma in 9 and head and neck cancer in 9. Intravenous ivuxolimab was administered to patients every 2 weeks at six dose levels: 0.01, 0.1, 0.3, 1.5, 3 and 10 mg/kg. Three dose-escalation patients achieved partial responses, one with hepatocellular carcinoma and two with cutaneous melanoma. Prior anti-PD-1, anti-PD-L1 or anti-CTLA-4 therapy was permitted, and approximately 40% of dose-escalation patients had received checkpoint inhibitors. The dose-escalation cohort was roughly 83% male with a mean age of about 54 years, ranging from roughly 20 to 80. Peripheral TCRbeta sequencing aimed to test whether ivuxolimab altered TCR sequence diversity and caused clonal T-cell expansion. The paper's findings and limits, for the study overall: At doses of 0.1 to 3.0 mg/kg, clonal expansion of both CD4+ and CD8+ blood T cells was observed from baseline to week 6. Antigen specificity was not determined for the clonally expanded peripheral T cells. Low levels of normalized T-cell clonal expansion were also shown by some nonresponding patients. After ivuxolimab, more expanded clones were found on average in CD8+ T cells than in CD4+ T cells. Partial responders in the 0.1-3.0 mg/kg groups had among the lowest normalized peripheral clonal expansion, especially among CD8+ T cells.

For sequencing of the TCRbeta CDR3 region, genomic DNA was extracted from the sorted cells. The immunoSEQ Assay was used for sequencing of TCRbeta CDR3 regions. Entries here come from immuneACCESS through TCRdb and include only in-frame sequences with V and J called. Some clones fail to appear in such tables; in the studies checked, an unresolved V gene covers under half of the shortfall, and the cause of the remainder is unknown. The sample yields about 36,000 clones; about 78% were counted once. About 20% of the sample is in the top ten clones. The trial excluded patients who had a history of autoimmune disease or who were on systemic immunosuppression. In every dose cohort, peripheral blood was drawn for TCR sequencing at baseline, cycle 4 day 1, and cycle 7 day 1. The samples were drawn from a first-in-human, open-label, multicenter phase I dose-escalation trial of ivuxolimab. Adults with locally advanced or metastatic melanoma, renal cell, hepatocellular, or head and neck squamous cell carcinoma were enrolled in the trial. Before TCR sequencing, CD4+ and CD8+ T cells were separately sorted from peripheral blood.

The CDR3, from cysteine to phenylalanine, totals 14 residues. CDR3 DNA only is kept here, 42 bases in frame from base 1. Trimming costs V 6 bases and J 1 base, and their ends lie 16 bases apart. The germline V gene specifies SQVTM as CDR1 and ANQGSEA as CDR2. The sequences come from CD4+ or CD8+ T cells sorted from blood, collected in a trial of the OX40 agonist ivuxolimab. The receptor chain draws on TRBV29-1 and TRBJ2-7; the D gene is possibly TRBD1 or TRBD2, each agreeing over 5 bases. The TCR originated in an adult with an advanced solid tumor such as melanoma, head and neck, liver or kidney cancer. In nucleotides, the sequence is TGCAGCGTACGAAACCGGGACGGATCCTACGAGCAGTACTTC. It specifies CSVRNRDGSYEQYF.